Included here is one T cell receptor (beta chain) sequence, with context. Each CDR3 protein gets one entry after TCRdb re-called the 5' RACE reads with MiXCR. The data contain 190,000 or so distinct CDR3 sequences, about a fifth of them seen just once; the ten biggest clones take up 20% to 25%. These data are taken from a study of T-cell memory formation after mild COVID-19. This CDR3 is 16 amino acids long. Trimming removed 1 base from V and 0 bases from J, with 12 bases in between. Germline V gene data show CDR1 as SGHAT and CDR2 as FQNNGV. Sequences were obtained from PBMCs or a T cell subset sorted from them (not recorded which). The TCR originated in an adult woman who had mild COVID-19 (a few samples of this study predate the infection). Cell type and time point are not known. J is TRBJ2-5 and V is TRBV11-2; D is tentatively TRBD1 or TRBD2 (5 bases each). The CDR3 region is CASSLGRWGNQETQYF. In DNA form, the CDR3 reads TGTGCCAGCAGCTTAGGCCGGTGGGGGAACCAAGAGACCCAGTACTTC.